Each of the 8 T cell receptor beta chains below was sequenced from the same sample in a study of molecular identifiers for immune sequencing clone quantification. TCRdb fed the PCR reads into MiXCR, producing one record per CDR3 protein. The repertoire consists of 350,000 or so distinct CDR3 sequences, with around a fifth occurring once and the leading ten covering roughly 0.8%. The material sequenced was naive CD8+ T cells from blood, with Jurkat cell RNA spiked in. Sample subset: FACS-sorted CD8+CD4-CCR7+CD45RA+ naive T cells. These receptors all come from a human donor in good health. Some libraries in this study had Jurkat cell RNA spiked in.

This clonotype has at least ten counts. CDR3 coding DNA: TGTGCCAGCAGCTTACATGGGACAGGGGGGTACGAGCAGTACTTC. Protein sequence: CASSLHGTGGYEQYF. The chain has TRBV7-2 and TRBJ2-7; 11 positions agree with TRBD1. This CDR3 contains 15 residues. The ends lost 2 bases at V and 4 bases at J; junction bases unmatched: 4. Germline V gene sequence: CDR1 SGHTA, CDR2 FQGNSA. The full variable domain, its missing parts supplied by reference TRBV7-2 and TRBJ2-7, is GAGVSQSPSNKVTEKGKDVELRCDPISGHTALYWYRQSLGQGLEFLIYFQGNSAPDKSGLPSDRFSAERTGGSVSTLTIQRTQQEDSAVYLCASSLHGTGGYEQYFGPGTRLTVT.

The chain uses TRBV27 and TRBJ1-1, with 7 bases matching TRBD1. The trim removed 5 bases at V and 0 bases at J, leaving 6 bases unmatched. Germline V lookup: CDR1 MNHEY, CDR2 SMNVEV (reference sequence). The CDR3 loop spans 15 amino acids. The CDR3 reads CASSPTGYLNTEAFF. DNA of the CDR3: TGTGCCAGCAGTCCGACAGGGTACTTGAACACTGAAGCTTTCTTT.

This clonotype was detected a few times. This CDR3 is CASSTGPGGYEQFF. CDR3 nucleotide sequence: TGTGCCAGCAGTACAGGTCCGGGAGGCTATGAGCAGTTCTTC. The chain uses TRBV7-2 and TRBJ2-1; 7 bases are shared with TRBD2. This CDR3 is 14 amino acids long. The junction had 10 bases not matched to a gene; V was cut back by 6 bases and J by 8 bases. The germline CDR1 and CDR2 sequences are SGHTA and FQGNSA.

A note on this clonotype: Since a much larger clone is just one base distant, this may be a read error. This chain connects TRBV27 to TRBJ2-3; TRBD1 might be the D (5 bases). V dropped 3 bases and J dropped 6 bases, with 13 bases sitting between them. The CDR3 is 14 amino acids. CDR1 is MNHEY, CDR2 SMNVEV, per germline (reference sequence). CDR3 sequence: CASSLTAAADTQYF. As DNA, the CDR3 is TGTGCCAGCAGTTTGACAGCTGCTGCTGATACGCAGTATTTT.

This clonotype was recorded at least ten times. Sequence at one end of the junction differs from germline and may be a read error. The chain has TRBV19 and TRBJ2-2; TRBD1 matches at 7 bases. The CDR3 consists of 15 residues. CDR1 is LNHDA, CDR2 SQIVND, per germline (reference sequence). CDR3 in DNA: TGTGCCAGTAGTATTATGACAGGGAACCCCGGGGAGCTGTTTTTT. It yields the protein CASSIMTGNPGELFF.

This clonotype occurred many times. The chain employs TRBV13 and TRBJ2-5; no clear D gene. The ends were cut back, 6 bases at V and 5 bases at J, with 10 bases in the middle. Germline CDR1 and CDR2: PRHDT and FYEKMQ (reference sequence). CDR3 length: 12 residues. In nucleotides, the CDR3 is TGTGCCAGCAGTTTGGACCGGGAGACCCAGTACTTC. This translates into CASSLDRETQYF.

This clonotype was seen only a few times. The V gene is TRBV15, the J gene TRBJ2-1; D is ambiguous. CDR3 length: 15 residues. Germline V lookup: CDR1 LNHNV, CDR2 YYDKDF (reference sequence). V lost 4 bases and J lost 5, with 15 bases in between. CDR3 protein: CATSTTRGPNNEQFF. In nucleotides, the CDR3 is TGTGCCACCAGCACTACCAGAGGCCCGAACAATGAGCAGTTCTTC.

There are a few counts of this clonotype. The V call is TRBV7-9, the J call TRBJ2-7; 8 nucleotides agree with TRBD1. V lost 2 bases to trimming and J lost 4 bases; unmatched junction nucleotides: 4. The CDR3 extends over 14 amino acids. The germline gives CDR1 SEHNR, CDR2 FQNEAQ (reference sequence). The CDR3 loop reads CASSLPTGVYEQYF. The DNA of the CDR3 is TGTGCCAGCAGCTTACCGACAGGGGTGTACGAGCAGTACTTC.